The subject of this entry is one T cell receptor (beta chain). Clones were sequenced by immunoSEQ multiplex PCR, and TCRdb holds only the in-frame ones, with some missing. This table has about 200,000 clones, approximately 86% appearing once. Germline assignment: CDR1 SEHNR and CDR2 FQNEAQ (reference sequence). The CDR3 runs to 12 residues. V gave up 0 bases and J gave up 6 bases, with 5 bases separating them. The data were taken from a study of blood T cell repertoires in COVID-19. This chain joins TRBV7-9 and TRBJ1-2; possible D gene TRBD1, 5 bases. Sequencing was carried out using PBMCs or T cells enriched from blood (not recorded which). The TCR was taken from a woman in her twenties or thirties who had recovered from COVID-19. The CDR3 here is CASSLARDGYTF. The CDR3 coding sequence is TGTGCCAGCAGCTTAGCCAGGGATGGCTACACCTTC.